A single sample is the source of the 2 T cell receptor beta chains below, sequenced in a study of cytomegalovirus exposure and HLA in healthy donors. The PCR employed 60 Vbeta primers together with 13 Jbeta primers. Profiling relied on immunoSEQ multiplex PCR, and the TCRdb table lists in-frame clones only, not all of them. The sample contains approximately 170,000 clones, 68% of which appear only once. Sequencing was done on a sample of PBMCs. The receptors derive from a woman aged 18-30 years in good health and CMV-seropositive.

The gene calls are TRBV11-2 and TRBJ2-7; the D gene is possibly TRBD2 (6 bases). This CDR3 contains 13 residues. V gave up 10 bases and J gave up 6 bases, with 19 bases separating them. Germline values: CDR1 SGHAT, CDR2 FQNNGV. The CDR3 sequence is CATQTSLLSEQYF. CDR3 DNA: TGTGCCACGCAAACTAGCCTCTTAAGCGAGCAGTACTTC.

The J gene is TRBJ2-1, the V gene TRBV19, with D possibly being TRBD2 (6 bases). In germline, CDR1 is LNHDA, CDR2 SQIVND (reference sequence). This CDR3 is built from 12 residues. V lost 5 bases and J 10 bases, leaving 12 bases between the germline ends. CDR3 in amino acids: CASSRAGFEQFF. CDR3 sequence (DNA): TGTGCCAGTAGTCGCGCGGGGTTCGAGCAGTTCTTC. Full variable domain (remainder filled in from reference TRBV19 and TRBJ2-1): DGGITQSPKYLFRKEGQNVTLSCEQNLNHDAMYWYRQDPGQGLRLIYYSQIVNDFQKGDIAEGYSVSREKKESFPLTVTSAQKNPTAFYLCASSRAGFEQFFGPGTRLTVL.